These 15 T cell receptor beta chains were sequenced from one sample in a study of early T cells in non-severe SARS-CoV-2 infection. MiXCR was run by TCRdb on the 5' RACE reads, yielding one entry per CDR3 protein. The table has fewer than 75,000 distinct CDR3 sequences, less than 20% seen once; the top ten hold about 8.4%. Sequenced here: whole blood, sampled at baseline. All receptors come from an adult who was a healthcare worker with PCR-confirmed SARS-CoV-2 infection or an uninfected control (not recorded which).

There are many counts of this clonotype. The V gene is TRBV2, the J gene TRBJ1-1; D remains unclear. Germline CDR1 SNHLY, CDR2 FYNNEI. The CDR3 contains 13 residues. Trimming removed 8 bases from V and 0 bases from J, with 10 bases in between. CDR3 amino acids: CASVRNLNTEAFF. The CDR3 DNA is TGTGCCAGCGTCCGGAATTTGAACACTGAAGCTTTCTTT.

This clonotype was counted many times. The CDR3 protein is CASSRPRGQGPEKLFF. In nucleotides, the CDR3 is TGTGCCAGCAGCCGCCCGAGGGGACAGGGTCCGGAAAAACTGTTTTTT. The chain uses TRBV3-2 and TRBJ1-4; the table assigns TRBD1, which was not confirmed against the DNA. TRBV3-2 is given as a pseudogene. The CDR3 is made up of 16 amino acids.

This clonotype has only a few counts. The V gene is TRBV6-5, the J gene TRBJ1-2, with no clear D. Trimming cost V 5 bases and J 4 bases, with 14 bases left between them. Germline V CDR1 and CDR2: MNHEY, SVGAGI. The CDR3 length is 14 residues. CDR3 sequence (DNA): TGTGCCAGCAGTACAGACCGAACGGCCTATGGCTACACCTTC. This encodes CASSTDRTAYGYTF.

This chain uses TRBV11-2 with TRBJ2-3, with 8 bases that match TRBD2. CDR3 length: 15 amino acids. The V gene's germline CDR1 is SGHAT and CDR2 FQNNGV. V was pared by 5 bases and J by 2 bases, with 6 bases of the junction left unmatched. The CDR3 nucleotides are TGTGCCAGCAGCCCCCAGCGGGGGCACACAGATACGCAGTATTTT. Encoded protein: CASSPQRGHTDTQYF.

Here the CDR3 reads CSAQRTGKTYEQYF. The CDR3 bases are TGCAGTGCCCAACGGACAGGAAAGACCTACGAGCAGTACTTC. The chain links TRBV20-1 to TRBJ2-7; 7 bases are shared with TRBD1. Germline loops: CDR1 DFQATT, CDR2 SNEGSKA (reference sequence). CDR3 length: 14 amino acids. With V trimmed by 6 bases and J by 2 bases, 10 bases remained unmatched.

This clonotype showed up just a few times. V and J are TRBV20-1 and TRBJ1-6, with D perhaps TRBD1 (5 bases). Germline lookup yields CDR1 DFQATT and CDR2 SNEGSKA (reference sequence). V dropped 0 bases and J dropped 7 bases, with 13 bases sitting between them. The CDR3 extends over 15 amino acids. In DNA form, the CDR3 reads TGCAGTGCTAGAGAGGGGGGACTGAGCAATTCACCCCTCCACTTT. This sequence encodes CSAREGGLSNSPLHF.

DNA for the CDR3: TGTGCCTGGAGGGAAGACAGGCTTAACACCGGGGAGCTGTTTTTT. It codes for CAWREDRLNTGELFF. The chain carries TRBV30 and TRBJ2-2, with D maybe TRBD1 (6 bases). Germline CDR1 is GTSNPN and CDR2 is SVGIG (reference sequence). The CDR3 runs 15 residues. The V end was cut by 3 bases, the J end by 2 bases, with 13 bases between.

This clonotype was seen a few times. The chain uses TRBV6-2 or TRBV6-3 and TRBJ2-7; D is undetermined. CDR1 is MNHEY, CDR2 SVGEGT, per germline. V lost 1 base and J lost 5, with 3 bases in between. This CDR3 comprises 11 residues. As DNA, the CDR3 is TGTGCCAGCAGTTACTTCGACGAGCAGTACTTC. Its translation: CASSYFDEQYF.

The sample holds many counts of this clonotype. V is TRBV20-1 and J is TRBJ2-7; D perhaps matches TRBD1 (5 bases). V dropped 6 bases and J dropped 3 bases, with 12 bases sitting between them. Per the germline V gene, CDR1 is DFQATT and CDR2 is SNEGSKA (reference sequence). CDR3 length: 12 residues. CDR3: CSAEARGYEQYF. The CDR3 DNA is TGCAGTGCCGAAGCAAGGGGCTACGAGCAGTACTTC.

This clonotype was observed a handful of times. J is TRBJ2-5 and V is TRBV20-1; D unresolved. The CDR3 is 12 residues long. The germline V gene encodes CDR1 DFQATT and CDR2 SNEGSKA (reference sequence). Trimming removed 1 base at V and 5 bases at J, with 8 bases between. DNA for the CDR3: TGCAGTGCTAGAGTTTTGCAGGAGACCCAGTACTTC. This translates into CSARVLQETQYF.

The chain links TRBV30 to TRBJ2-7; 9 bases map to TRBD1. Germline V gene sequence: CDR1 GTSNPN, CDR2 SVGIG (reference sequence). The CDR3 has 14 residues. The J segment lost 4 bases and the V segment lost 1 base, leaving 5 bases of the junction unmatched. The CDR3 DNA follows: TGTGCCTGGAGTGACAGGGGGCGTAGATACGAGCAGTACTTC. Its translation is CAWSDRGRRYEQYF.

This clonotype was seen only a few times. The chain joins TRBV7-9 to TRBJ2-7; TRBD2 matches at 8 bases. The CDR3 length is 15 residues. CDR1 and CDR2 (germline): SEHNR, FQNEAQ (reference sequence). V lost 6 bases and J lost 3; bases outside the gene matches: 10. DNA for the CDR3: TGTGCCAGCAGATTTCGTAGCGGGACCCACTACGAGCAGTACTTC. It specifies CASRFRSGTHYEQYF.

This clonotype was observed many times. The chain combines TRBV12-3 or TRBV12-4 with TRBJ2-1; the match to TRBD2 covers 8 bases. This CDR3 comprises 16 residues. Unmatched junction bases numbered 6, after V lost 0 bases and J lost 5 bases. CDR3 sequence: CASSLALVAGNNEQFF. The CDR3 DNA sequence: TGTGCCAGCAGTTTAGCGCTGGTAGCGGGGAACAATGAGCAGTTCTTC.

V and J are TRBV11-2 and TRBJ2-4, with D perhaps matching TRBD2 (6 bases). This CDR3 is built from 15 residues. Germline CDR1 is SGHAT and CDR2 is FQNNGV. V shed 0 bases and J shed 8 bases, with 14 bases lying between them. CDR3 residues: CASSLDSGGNDIQYF. The DNA for the CDR3 is TGTGCCAGCAGCTTAGACTCCGGGGGTAATGACATTCAGTACTTC.

This clonotype was recorded many times. The chain combines TRBV12-3 or TRBV12-4 with TRBJ1-6, with TRBD1 matching over 9 bases. With V trimmed by 5 bases and J by 7 bases, 3 bases remained unmatched. CDR3 length equals 14 residues. In nucleotides, the CDR3 is TGTGCCAGCAGTCGTGGACAGGGGAATTCACCCCTCCACTTT. This sequence encodes CASSRGQGNSPLHF.